Below, one T cell receptor (beta chain) is given with its context. Libraries were prepared by immunoSEQ multiplex PCR; TCRdb keeps only in-frame clonotypes and omits some of them. The table has 25,000 to 35,000 clones, around 83% seen once; the top ten hold roughly 25%. Looked up from germline, CDR1 is MRHNA and CDR2 is SNTAGT. V was cut by 8 bases and J by 8 bases, with 15 bases left in between. This CDR3 contains 13 residues. These data belong to a study of OX40 agonist ivuxolimab in advanced cancers. For the study at large: The group had a mean age of roughly 56 years, ranged from roughly 20 to 79, and was around 86% male.

Sequencing used CD4+ or CD8+ T cells sorted from blood, obtained in a trial of the OX40 agonist ivuxolimab. The TCR comes from an adult with an advanced solid tumor such as melanoma, head and neck, liver or kidney cancer. The rearrangement links TRBV6-4 to TRBJ1-4; perhaps TRBD1 as D (5 bases). The CDR3 region is CASHRWGCEKLFF. CDR3 DNA sequence: TGTGCCAGCCACAGGTGGGGCTGCGAAAAACTGTTTTTT.